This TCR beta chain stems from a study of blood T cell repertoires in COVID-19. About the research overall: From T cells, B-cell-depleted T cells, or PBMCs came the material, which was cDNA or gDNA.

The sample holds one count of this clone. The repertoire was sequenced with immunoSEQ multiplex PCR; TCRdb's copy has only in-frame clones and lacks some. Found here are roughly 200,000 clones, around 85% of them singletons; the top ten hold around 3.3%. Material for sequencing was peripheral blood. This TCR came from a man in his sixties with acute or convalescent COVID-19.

The CDR3 protein is CASSNPGEGDTGELFF. Written as DNA, the CDR3 is TGTGCCAGTAGTAACCCCGGGGAGGGCGACACCGGGGAGCTGTTTTTT. The chain combines TRBV19 with TRBJ2-2; 7 bases map to TRBD2. V lost 4 bases and J lost 3; bases outside the gene matches: 8. Per the germline V gene, CDR1 is LNHDA and CDR2 is SQIVND (reference sequence). There are 16 residues in the CDR3.